This record looks at one T cell receptor (beta chain) sequence and its context. Its antigen is undetermined. The data derive from a study of shared clonotypes between healthy human individuals. Study results and caveats: Compared with memory subsets, naive subsets generally had larger estimated richness.

CDR1 is SGHVS and CDR2 is FQNEAQ in the germline V gene. The length of the CDR3 is 15 residues. Trimming removed 5 bases from V and 6 bases from J, with 14 bases in between. Clones were sequenced by immunoSEQ multiplex PCR, and TCRdb holds only the in-frame ones, with some missing. The sample has about 960,000 clones, roughly 72% seen once. The rearrangement links TRBV7-8 to TRBJ1-6; tentative D call: TRBD1 (6 bases). The sequencing input was memory CD4+ T cells sorted from blood. Subset noted: CD45RA-negative fraction. The source is a man between 18 and 29 years old in good health. The CDR3 here is CASSPTGSINSPLHF. As DNA, the CDR3 is TGTGCCAGCAGCCCTACAGGGTCCATTAATTCACCCCTCCACTTT.